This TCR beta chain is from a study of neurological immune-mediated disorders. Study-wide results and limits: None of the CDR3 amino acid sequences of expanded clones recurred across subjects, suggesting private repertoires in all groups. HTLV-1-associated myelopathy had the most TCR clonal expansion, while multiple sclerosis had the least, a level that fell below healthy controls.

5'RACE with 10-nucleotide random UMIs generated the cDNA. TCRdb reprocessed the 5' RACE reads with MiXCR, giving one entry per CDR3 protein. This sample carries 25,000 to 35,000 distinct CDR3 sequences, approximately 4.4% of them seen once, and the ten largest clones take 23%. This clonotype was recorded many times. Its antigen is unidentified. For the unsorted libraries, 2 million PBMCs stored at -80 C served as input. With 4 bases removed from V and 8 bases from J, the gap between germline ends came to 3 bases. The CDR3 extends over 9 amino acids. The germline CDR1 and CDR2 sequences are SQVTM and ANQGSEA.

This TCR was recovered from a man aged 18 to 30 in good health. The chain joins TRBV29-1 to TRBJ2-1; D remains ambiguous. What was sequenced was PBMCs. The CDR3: CSVGDEQFF. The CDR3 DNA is TGCAGCGTTGGGGATGAGCAGTTCTTC.